This TCR beta chain was recovered during a study of human T cells and chemical hapten exposure. Time point defined: patch test 1, 2 weeks after DPC sensitization. Treatment given: therapeutic diphenylcyclopropenone sensitization with weekly scalp DPC. Study observations and caveats: PT1 expanded TCR counts correlated positively with patch test score.

A word on this clonotype: Its specificity is unknown.

Per germline, CDR1 SGHRS and CDR2 YFSETQ. The CDR3 is made up of 12 amino acids. V lost 5 bases and J 6 bases, leaving 9 bases between the germline ends. Each CDR3 protein gets one entry after TCRdb re-called the RACE reads with MiXCR. The table has tens of thousands of distinct CDR3 sequences, about 10% seen once. The chain carries TRBV5-1 and TRBJ1-5; D is uncertain. Sequenced here: whole blood, sampled in connection with sensitization to the hapten diphenylcyclopropenone (DPC). The clonotype was recovered from a woman in her 50s with alopecia areata. Some clones in this sample may be carry-over from other donors' samples. The chain's CDR3 is CASRNEGQPQHF. CDR3 in DNA: TGCGCCAGCAGAAACGAGGGTCAGCCCCAGCATTTT.